The rows below give T cell receptor beta chains drawn from one sample of a study of shared clonotypes between healthy human individuals. TCRdb's table, derived via immunoSEQ multiplex PCR, lists solely in-frame clones and lacks some. Of 400,000 to 600,000 clones detected, about 76% appear once; the ten largest clones hold around 14%. The sample was PBMCs. These receptors were obtained from a woman aged 40 to 50 in good health. Some clones in this sample may be carry-over from other donors' samples. Both conserved end residues are part of each CDR3. Each record gives: J gene, D gene, V gene, CDR3 protein. The D gene is left open where the match is weak.

TRBJ1-5 . TRBV6-5 CASSYSRDFSGGQHF
TRBJ1-5 . TRBV2 CASRAGQGQPQHF
TRBJ2-7 . TRBV4-1 CASSQGVSYEQYF
TRBJ2-3 . TRBV28 CASREGGTDTQYF
TRBJ1-1 . TRBV7-9 CASSLYGTVNTEAFF
TRBJ1-1 . TRBV10-1 CASSITKRNTEAFF
TRBJ1-3 TRBD1 TRBV28 CASGNLGGNSGNTIYF
TRBJ2-6 . TRBV5-4 CASSLGRTNSGANVLTF
TRBJ1-1 . TRBV4-1 CASRHPREAEAFF
TRBJ2-1 . TRBV28 CASSIRLFRPNEQFF
TRBJ2-7 . TRBV7-2 CASSPSGYTSYEQYF
TRBJ2-3 TRBD2 TRBV10-3 CASAGGSGADTQYF
TRBJ2-7 . TRBV4-3 CASSQGVGALYEQYF
TRBJ2-1 TRBD2 TRBV7-8 CASSLGASGYNEQFF
TRBJ2-5 TRBD2 TRBV19 CASSIGYSSGSGQETQYF
TRBJ1-2 TRBD1 TRBV5-1 CASSTGTDYGYTF
TRBJ2-5 TRBD2 TRBV28 CASTLSAGVETQYF
TRBJ2-1 TRBD2 TRBV7-2 CASSLGLAPSNEQFF
TRBJ2-2 TRBD2 TRBV7-2 CASSPLLAGGGSTGELFF
TRBJ1-1 . TRBV28 CASSLKIWGTEAFF
. . TRBV29-1 CSVVGWAEPYEQYF
TRBJ2-7 . TRBV11-2 CASSSLRGTTYEQYF
TRBJ1-1 . TRBV5-1 CASSPRGGGTEAFF
TRBJ1-3 . TRBV6-1 CASSLTGFLGNTIYF
TRBJ2-7 . TRBV5-1 CASSPLVGHEQYF
TRBJ2-4 TRBD2 TRBV5-1 CASSPGLGFSPSINIQYF
TRBJ2-7 . TRBV5-1 CASSSRGSTYEQYF
TRBJ1-4 TRBD1 TRBV2 CASSEQGAEKLFF
TRBJ1-1 TRBD1 TRBV9 CASSVPQTGSAEAFF
TRBJ2-6 . TRBV11-3 CASSWADSGANVLTF
TRBJ2-7 . TRBV18 CASSPWSSSYEQYF
TRBJ2-1 . TRBV15 CATSTLAAGYRFF
TRBJ2-3 TRBD2 TRBV6-1 CASSEGAASGRTDTQYF
TRBJ1-2 . TRBV10-3 CAISEGQGDGYTF
TRBJ2-5 . TRBV30 CAWSLGPYQEAQYF
TRBJ2-7 TRBD1 TRBV4-1 CASSHLTGDRYEQYF
TRBJ1-2 . TRBV30 CASRTADNYGYTF
TRBJ1-6 . TRBV7-9 CASSSQGGNSPLHF
TRBJ2-3 . TRBV28 CASSLPFVADTQYF
TRBJ2-7 . TRBV28 CASSLGTTTYEQYF
TRBJ1-5 TRBD1 TRBV6-5 CASKRDRFLNQPQHF
TRBJ2-5 . TRBV11-2 CASSLMGGGDVAQYF
TRBJ2-5 . TRBV11-2 CASTDGGGSFETQYF
TRBJ2-2 . TRBV19 CASLGQMNTGELFF
TRBJ1-5 TRBD1 TRBV10-3 CAISPGGGYSNQPQHF
TRBJ1-5 TRBD1 TRBV23-1 CASRDSPDQPQHF
. . TRBV30 CAWSRAKGYEQYF
TRBJ2-1 TRBD1 TRBV5-1 CASSLGQGSYNEQFF
TRBJ2-7 . TRBV5-1 CASRDSASSYEQYF
TRBJ1-1 . TRBV11-1 CASSSPGAGETEAFF
TRBJ2-3 . TRBV7-2 CASSLGRSTDTQYF
TRBJ2-1 TRBD2 TRBV7-3 CASSSYAGASYNEQFF
TRBJ1-3 . TRBV10-2 CASSSGPGNTIYF
TRBJ2-3 . TRBV11-1 CASSLTDTQYF
TRBJ2-3 TRBD2 TRBV7-9 CASSSRYGASGRAVDTQYF
TRBJ2-7 . TRBV2 CASSEQGRTYEQYF
TRBJ1-1 . TRBV15 CATSRGMTEAFF
TRBJ2-3 . TRBV5-6 CASSLRRESTDTQYF
TRBJ2-7 TRBD2 TRBV15 CATSAAMAGAYEQYF